These T cell receptor beta chains were read from a single sample in a study of multiple sclerosis patients with progressive multifocal leukoencephalopathy. Generated by immunoSEQ multiplex PCR, the TCRdb table keeps only in-frame clones and is missing some. The table includes about 25,000 clones, approximately 90% detected once. Sample: PBMCs, taken from a patient treated with natalizumab. The receptor set was obtained from a man younger than 45 with multiple sclerosis. Each CDR3 is given with its conserved first and last residue. The D gene is left open where the match is weak. Size tells how often a clone was seen (once, few, many) or the class of an expanded clone, and some rows leave it out.

j_call clone_size v_call d_call cdr3_aa cdr3_nt
TRBJ2-4 - TRBV7-2 TRBD2 CASSPLAGGNIQYF TGTGCCAGCAGCCCCCTCGCGGGAGGTAACATTCAGTACTTC
TRBJ1-1 - TRBV29-1 TRBD1 CSGGQGGTEAFF TGCAGCGGTGGACAGGGGGGCACTGAAGCTTTCTTT
TRBJ2-7 - TRBV25-1 - CASKPGRSSYEQYF TGTGCCAGCAAGCCGGGCCGTTCCTCCTACGAGCAGTACTTC
TRBJ1-1 - TRBV4-2 TRBD1 CASSQEGGAGTGHTEAFF TGTGCCAGCAGCCAAGAGGGAGGGGCCGGGACAGGACACACTGAAGCTTTCTTT
TRBJ2-1 - TRBV19 TRBD2 CASSIDLEREIPHEQFF TGTGCCAGTAGTATAGATCTAGAGCGGGAGATCCCCCATGAGCAGTTCTTC
TRBJ1-1 - TRBV29-1 TRBD1 CSVARGARSTEAFF TGCAGCGTGGCCAGGGGGGCACGTAGCACTGAAGCTTTCTTT
TRBJ2-7 - TRBV4-3 - CASSQRGGGNYEQYF TGCGCCAGCAGCCAACGGGGAGGGGGGAACTACGAGCAGTACTTC
TRBJ1-5 - TRBV11-2 - CASSIRVGQPQHF TGTGCCAGCAGCATCAGGGTGGGTCAGCCCCAGCATTTT
TRBJ1-1 - TRBV7-8 TRBD1 CASSNGDSLNTEAFF TGTGCCAGCAGCAATGGGGACAGCTTGAACACCGAAGCTTTCTTT
TRBJ2-7 few TRBV19 - CASSITGTGGNEQYF TGTGCCAGTAGTATAACAGGGACGGGGGGTAACGAGCAGTACTTC
TRBJ2-7 - TRBV10-3 TRBD1 CAIRTGTGLGEQYF TGTGCCATCAGGACCGGGACAGGGTTAGGCGAGCAGTACTTC
TRBJ2-5 - TRBV7-2 TRBD2 CASSLHLAASQETQYF TGTGCCAGCAGCTTACATCTAGCGGCCTCCCAAGAGACCCAGTACTTC
TRBJ1-5 - TRBV30 - CAWSVLGRNQPQHF TGTGCCTGGAGTGTACTCGGCCGCAATCAGCCCCAGCATTTT
TRBJ2-3 - TRBV9 TRBD2 CASSGGGGRAGDTQYF TGTGCCAGCAGCGGAGGTGGCGGGAGGGCCGGAGATACGCAGTATTTT